The present T cell receptor (beta chain) was sequenced within a study of blood T cell repertoires in COVID-19. Study summary: Sources were T cells, B-cell-depleted T cells, or PBMCs; the material itself was cDNA or gDNA.

Per germline, CDR1 SGDLS and CDR2 YYNGEE. J gave up 3 bases and V 3 bases, and 9 bases lay outside the gene matches. The CDR3 covers 16 residues. How the authors handled the data: Amplification with reference gene primers provided the estimates of nucleated cell counts. Assay: immunoSEQ multiplex PCR; the TCRdb copy retains only in-frame clones and omits some. The DNA gave D and trimming, while V, J and clone size come from that table. The sample shows roughly 200,000 clones, 86% of them seen only once. Clinical history as reported by participants underpinned cohort assignment. V and J are TRBV9 and TRBJ2-5, with TRBD2 identical over 9 bases. What was sequenced was PBMCs or T cells enriched from blood (not recorded which). The receptor's source is a woman aged 25 to 45 who had been exposed to COVID-19. CDR3 nucleotide sequence: TGTGCCAGCAGCGCCGCTAGCGGGGAAATTGAAGAGACCCAGTACTTC. This codes for CASSAASGEIEETQYF.